This T cell receptor (beta chain) comes out of a study of cytomegalovirus exposure and HLA in healthy donors. It was with 60 Vbeta and 13 Jbeta primers that the PCR ran. Clones were read by immunoSEQ multiplex PCR, and TCRdb kept only the in-frame ones, dropping some. The table lists 100,000 to 150,000 clones, about 74% of them singletons. A word on this clone: Its antigen is as yet unknown.

General study results and limits: High sensitivity and specificity were reportedly achieved when the classifier diagnosed cytomegalovirus status. Later, an analysis found that common viral pathogens appeared to be linked with several of the most significant clusters.

The V and J ends lost 3 bases and 2 bases respectively, with 14 bases between them. Germline V gives CDR1 MGHRA, CDR2 YSYEKL. This CDR3 has 16 amino acids. The chain links TRBV4-1 to TRBJ1-3, with D hard to call. The source material was PBMCs. The sequence was obtained from a male donor in good health and CMV-seronegative. CDR3 sequence: CASSHGRSIAGNTIYF. DNA for the CDR3: TGCGCCAGCAGCCATGGGCGTAGTATCGCTGGAAACACCATATATTTT.